Each of the 23 T cell receptor beta chains below was sequenced from the same sample in a study of T-cell memory formation after mild COVID-19. In TCRdb, the 5' RACE reads were re-called with MiXCR into one record per CDR3 protein. The sample includes under 700,000 distinct CDR3 sequences, 20% of them seen just once. Material for sequencing was PBMCs or a T cell subset sorted from them (not recorded which). These TCRs come from an adult woman who had mild COVID-19 (a few samples of this study predate the infection). Cell type and time point are not known.

The chain links TRBV6-5 to TRBJ2-6; 7 nucleotides match TRBD2. The V gene end was trimmed by 2 bases and the J gene end by 0 bases; junction bases not matched to a gene: 10. Germline lookup yields CDR1 MNHEY and CDR2 SVGAGI. The CDR3 is 19 residues long. The CDR3 sequence is CASSYTPVGGSSGANVLTF. The DNA for the CDR3 is TGTGCCAGCAGTTACACCCCCGTGGGAGGGAGCTCTGGGGCCAACGTCCTGACTTTC.

This clonotype has just a few counts. The V call is TRBV27, the J call TRBJ2-1; D might be TRBD2 (5 bases). V was pared by 5 bases and J by 0 bases, with 14 bases between. Germline assignment: CDR1 MNHEY and CDR2 SMNVEV (reference sequence). The length of the CDR3 is 16 residues. This CDR3 is CASSPVSGNSYNEQFF. The CDR3 nucleotides read TGTGCCAGCAGTCCAGTCAGCGGTAACTCCTACAATGAGCAGTTCTTC.

This clonotype was found a few times. J is TRBJ2-5 and V is TRBV4-1; D possibly matches TRBD1 or TRBD2 (6 bases each). The CDR3 extends over 14 amino acids. The V end was cut by 1 base, the J end by 4 bases, with 10 bases between. The germline CDR1 and CDR2 sequences are MGHRA and YSYEKL. Here the CDR3 DNA reads TGCGCCAGCAGCCAAGGGGGGGCCGGAGAGACCCAGTACTTC. It encodes CASSQGGAGETQYF.

This clonotype was seen a handful of times. The chain carries TRBV7-2 and TRBJ2-3; a possible D gene is TRBD2 (7 bases). V lost 5 bases and J 6 bases, leaving 18 bases between the germline ends. This CDR3 spans 15 amino acids. In germline, CDR1 is SGHTA, CDR2 FQGNSA. The CDR3 bases are TGTGCCAGCAGCCCATACGTGGGGGGGGGCGATACGCAGTATTTT. It translates to CASSPYVGGGDTQYF.

This rearrangement joins TRBV11-1 to TRBJ2-5; TRBD2 agrees at 10 bases. V was pared by 4 bases and J by 5 bases, with 13 bases of the junction left unmatched. The CDR3 totals 17 residues. CDR1 and CDR2 (germline): SGHAT, FQDESV (reference sequence). CDR3 region: CASSSERTSGGRETQYF. In DNA form, the CDR3 reads TGTGCCAGCAGCTCCGAACGGACTAGCGGTGGTAGGGAGACCCAGTACTTC.

The chain employs TRBV20-1 and TRBJ2-5, with D possibly matching TRBD2 (6 bases). V dropped 3 bases and J dropped 0 bases, with 14 bases sitting between them. Germline V gene data show CDR1 as DFQATT and CDR2 as SNEGSKA (reference sequence). The CDR3 has 15 residues. CDR3 loop: CSASRTNWYQETQYF. The CDR3 DNA is TGCAGTGCTAGTAGGACTAACTGGTACCAAGAGACCCAGTACTTC.

The rearrangement joins TRBV6-5 to TRBJ2-7; D may correspond to TRBD1 or TRBD2 (5 bases each). There are 15 residues in the CDR3. Deletions cut 5 bases from V and 2 bases from J, with 16 bases between. CDR1 is MNHEY and CDR2 is SVGAGI in the germline V gene. CDR3 in DNA: TGTGCCAGCAGTCAGCCAGGGACGGTAACCTACGAGCAGTACTTC. It yields the protein CASSQPGTVTYEQYF.

This clonotype has ten or more counts. The V gene is TRBV4-3, the J gene TRBJ1-1; 8 positions match TRBD1. V was pared by 0 bases and J by 7 bases, with 7 bases of the junction left unmatched. CDR3 length: 15 amino acids. From germline, CDR1 is LGHNA and CDR2 YSLEER. In nucleotides, the CDR3 is TGCGCCAGCAGCCAAGATACTGGGACAGGACGTGAAGCTTTCTTT. This encodes CASSQDTGTGREAFF.

The chain has TRBV2 and TRBJ2-4; possibly TRBD2 for D (6 bases). This CDR3 has 17 amino acids. V dropped 0 bases and J dropped 8 bases, with 20 bases sitting between them. Germline V gene data show CDR1 as SNHLY and CDR2 as FYNNEI. CDR3 DNA sequence: TGTGCCAGCAGTGAAGCGCTGGCGGGGACTCCCTATGACATTCAGTACTTC. This gives the protein CASSEALAGTPYDIQYF.

V is TRBV19 and J is TRBJ2-3; tentative D call: TRBD1 (6 bases). The CDR3 spans 13 residues. Germline values: CDR1 LNHDA, CDR2 SQIVND (reference sequence). Trimming shortened V by 5 bases and J by 2 bases, and 8 bases separated the two germline ends. CDR3: CASSQGFTDTQYF. In nucleotides, the CDR3 is TGTGCCAGTAGTCAGGGGTTCACAGATACGCAGTATTTT.

The chain carries TRBV5-6 and TRBJ1-1, with TRBD1 as a possible D gene (6 bases). CDR1 and CDR2 from the germline V gene are SGHDT and YYEEEE. Trimming removed 0 bases from V and 4 bases from J, with 10 bases in between. The CDR3 covers 14 residues. CDR3 sequence (DNA): TGTGCCAGCAGCTTGGCGTCAGGGGCCACTGAAGCTTTCTTT. This sequence encodes CASSLASGATEAFF.

This clonotype showed up many times. The chain is built from TRBV5-1 and TRBJ1-5; D ambiguous. CDR1 is SGHRS, CDR2 YFSETQ, per germline. Deletions cut 2 bases from V and 5 bases from J, with 11 bases between. CDR3 length: 14 amino acids. This chain's CDR3 is CASSLRGGDQPQHF. CDR3 nucleotides: TGCGCCAGCAGCTTACGCGGAGGTGATCAGCCCCAGCATTTT.

The V call is TRBV6-6, the J call TRBJ2-7, with 14 bases identical to TRBD2. The CDR3 has 15 residues. Germline CDR1 reads MNHNY; CDR2 reads SVGAGI (reference sequence). The J segment lost 2 bases and the V segment lost 6 bases, leaving 3 bases of the junction unmatched. The CDR3 reads CASRGGLAGAYEQYF. CDR3 coding DNA: TGTGCCAGCAGGGGGGGACTAGCGGGGGCCTACGAGCAGTACTTC.

This clonotype was observed a handful of times. The chain combines TRBV5-1 with TRBJ2-7; unclear D gene. Germline V CDR1 and CDR2: SGHRS, YFSETQ. V lost 4 bases and J 0 bases, leaving 11 bases between the germline ends. This CDR3 is 14 amino acids long. CDR3: CASSVLGPSYEQYF. In DNA, the CDR3 is TGCGCCAGCAGCGTGCTGGGCCCCTCCTACGAGCAGTACTTC.

This chain uses TRBV20-1 with TRBJ2-2; no firm D call. This CDR3 has 18 residues. V was cut by 0 bases and J by 3 bases, with 20 bases left in between. Germline loops: CDR1 DFQATT, CDR2 SNEGSKA (reference sequence). In nucleotides, the CDR3 is TGCAGTGCTAGAGATGTAAGAGAGGCCCTTAATGACACCGGGGAGCTGTTTTTT. This encodes CSARDVREALNDTGELFF.

This clonotype showed up just a few times. CDR3 bases: TGCGCCAGCAGCCCGACCCCGGGGGACCTAGCCAAAAACATTCAGTACTTC. Translating gives CASSPTPGDLAKNIQYF. The chain uses TRBV5-1 and TRBJ2-4, with D perhaps matching TRBD2 (6 bases). CDR3 length equals 17 residues. The V gene's germline CDR1 is SGHRS and CDR2 YFSETQ. V lost 4 bases and J lost 0, with 17 bases in between.

This chain uses TRBV19 with TRBJ1-5, with 8 bases fitting TRBD1. The germline CDR1 and CDR2 sequences are LNHDA and SQIVND (reference sequence). The ends lost 8 bases at V and 7 bases at J; junction bases unmatched: 10. There are 14 residues in the CDR3. CDR3 bases: TGTGCCAGTGAGCGGACAGGGAGGGACCAGCCCCAGCATTTT. Translating gives CASERTGRDQPQHF.

This sequence joins TRBV20-1 and TRBJ1-6; the match to TRBD1 covers 7 bases. Germline lookup yields CDR1 DFQATT and CDR2 SNEGSKA (reference sequence). The CDR3 is 14 amino acids. V was pared by 2 bases and J by 8 bases, with 6 bases of the junction left unmatched. The CDR3 DNA reads as TGCAGTGCTAGATTCGCCAGGGGGGATTCACCCCTCCACTTT. It translates to CSARFARGDSPLHF.

This clonotype has at least ten counts. J is TRBJ1-1 and V is TRBV7-9; 7 bases agree with TRBD1. This CDR3 has 17 amino acids. With 3 bases clipped from V and 3 bases from J, the junction kept 13 bases outside the gene matches. The V gene's germline CDR1 is SEHNR and CDR2 FQNEAQ (reference sequence). The CDR3 reads CASSFGQGVGYDTEAFF. CDR3 sequence (DNA): TGTGCCAGCAGCTTTGGGCAGGGGGTAGGATATGACACTGAAGCTTTCTTT.

The rearrangement joins TRBV5-5 to TRBJ2-1, with D maybe TRBD1 (6 bases). V dropped 4 bases and J dropped 3 bases, with 11 bases sitting between them. Germline CDR1 reads SGHKS; CDR2 reads YYEKEE (reference sequence). The CDR3 has 14 amino acids. CDR3 bases: TGTGCCAGCAGCGCGGACAGTTACTACAATGAGCAGTTCTTC. Protein: CASSADSYYNEQFF.

Notes on this clonotype: The junction departs from germline at one end; a sequencing error may be responsible. The chain recombines TRBV3-1 with TRBJ2-5; 7 positions match TRBD1. The length of the CDR3 is 14 residues. Germline loops: CDR1 LGHDT, CDR2 YNNKEL (reference sequence). The CDR3 DNA is TGTGCCAGCAGCCAGACAGGGCGCCAACAGACCCAGTACTTC. Its protein is CASSQTGRQQTQYF.

CDR3 residues: CASSARTSGGAIENTDTQYF. As DNA, the CDR3 is TGTGCCAGCAGCGCCAGGACTAGCGGGGGGGCCATCGAGAACACAGATACGCAGTATTTT. V and J are TRBV12-1 and TRBJ2-3; the DNA was not compared with TRBD2, the D call given in the table. TRBV12-1 is classified as a pseudogene. The CDR3 has 20 residues.

V usage is TRBV24-1 and J usage is TRBJ1-1; D might be TRBD1 (5 bases). The V end was cut by 9 bases, the J end by 4 bases, with 14 bases between. The CDR3 has 13 residues. Germline V gene lookup returns CDR1 KGHDR and CDR2 SFDVKD. The CDR3 spells CATRGAGVTEAFF. CDR3 coding DNA: TGTGCCACCCGGGGAGCGGGGGTCACTGAAGCTTTCTTT.